The 8 T cell receptor beta chains reported below all come from one sample, sequenced in a study of CD8+ T cells in alopecia areata. Extracted RNA was reverse transcribed into cDNA, the sequencing template. The table came from immunoSEQ multiplex PCR; TCRdb's copy has only in-frame clones and leaves some out. The sample has some 200,000 clones, around three fifths seen once. Sample: CD4+ T cells sorted from blood, taken at week 0. The receptors stem from a human donor with alopecia areata.

This clone was picked up a small number of times. This chain uses TRBV5-1 with TRBJ2-7; D is perhaps TRBD2 (6 bases). V was clipped by 3 bases and J by 0 bases, with 13 bases between them. The CDR3 loop spans 15 amino acids. Germline CDR1 is SGHRS and CDR2 is YFSETQ. CDR3 sequence: CASSSWRGDSYEQYF. CDR3 nucleotides: TGCGCCAGCAGCTCGTGGCGGGGAGACTCCTACGAGCAGTACTTC.

The chain employs TRBV18 and TRBJ1-6; D is unclear. Germline CDR1 and CDR2: KGHSH and LQKENI. V was pared by 5 bases and J by 6 bases, with 5 bases between. The CDR3 runs to 12 residues. The CDR3 sequence is CASSDGNSPLHF. Written as DNA, the CDR3 is TGTGCCAGCTCAGACGGTAATTCACCCCTCCACTTT.

The chain combines TRBV29-1 with TRBJ2-7, with TRBD1 matching over 7 bases. J lost 6 bases, V lost 4 bases, and 12 bases had no gene match. CDR1 SQVTM and CDR2 ANQGSEA come from the germline V gene. The CDR3 runs 14 residues. DNA for the CDR3: TGCAGCGTTGCCCTGTGGACAGGTCCCTCCGAGCAGTACTTC. Translation gives CSVALWTGPSEQYF.

This chain uses TRBV27 with TRBJ1-5; 7 bases are shared with TRBD1. This CDR3 is built from 14 residues. Germline CDR1 and CDR2: MNHEY and SMNVEV (reference sequence). The J segment lost 5 bases and the V segment lost 5 bases, leaving 6 bases of the junction unmatched. CDR3 nucleotides: TGTGCCAGCAGTCCACAGGGGTCGGATCAGCCCCAGCATTTT. The encoded protein is CASSPQGSDQPQHF.

In DNA, the CDR3 is TGTGCCAGTCTACAGGGGGCGCGTAATCAGCCCCAGCATTTT. Translated: CASLQGARNQPQHF. The chain carries TRBV6-5 and TRBJ1-5; 9 nucleotides align to TRBD1. The CDR3 consists of 14 residues. V shed 9 bases and J 4 bases; nucleotides not matched to a gene: 7. CDR1 is MNHEY and CDR2 is SVGAGI in the germline V gene.

The rearrangement links TRBV5-1 to TRBJ2-5, with 7 nucleotides matching TRBD1. Germline trimming cut 0 bases from V and 1 base from J; bases unmatched to any gene: 0. There are 14 residues in the CDR3. CDR1 is SGHRS, CDR2 YFSETQ, per germline. The chain's CDR3 is CASSLGDSQETQYF. CDR3 nucleotide sequence: TGCGCCAGCAGCTTGGGGGACAGCCAAGAGACCCAGTACTTC.

This clone was seen a few times. The rearrangement links TRBV4-2 to TRBJ1-2; tentative D call: TRBD1 (6 bases). Germline V CDR1 and CDR2: LGHNA, YNFKEQ. This CDR3 has 12 amino acids. V lost 4 bases and J lost 5, with 8 bases in between. The chain's CDR3 is CASSPTGYGYTF. The CDR3 nucleotides are TGTGCCAGCAGCCCAACAGGGTATGGCTACACCTTC.

The chain links TRBV23-1 to TRBJ1-2; 9 nucleotides agree with TRBD1. TRBV23-1 is known as an ORF, though its function is uncertain. V was pared by 4 bases and J by 0 bases, with 6 bases of the junction left unmatched. The CDR3 sequence is 16 residues long. CDR3 loop: CASSRLDRGANYGYTF. CDR3 nucleotides: TGCGCCAGCAGTCGTCTGGACAGGGGAGCTAACTATGGCTACACCTTC.